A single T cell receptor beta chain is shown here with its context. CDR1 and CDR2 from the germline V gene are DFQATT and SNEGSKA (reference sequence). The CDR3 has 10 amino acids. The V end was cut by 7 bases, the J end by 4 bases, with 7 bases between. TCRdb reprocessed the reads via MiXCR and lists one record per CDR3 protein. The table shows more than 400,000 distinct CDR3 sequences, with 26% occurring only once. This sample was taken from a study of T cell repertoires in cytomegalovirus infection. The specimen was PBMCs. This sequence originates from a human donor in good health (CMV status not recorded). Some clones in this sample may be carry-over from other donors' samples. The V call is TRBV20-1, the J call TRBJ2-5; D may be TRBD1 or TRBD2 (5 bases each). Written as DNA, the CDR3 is TGCAGTGAGGGACGAGAGACCCAGTACTTC. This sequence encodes CSEGRETQYF.